This paragraph reports one T cell receptor (beta chain). CDR1 is SGHTA and CDR2 is FQGNSA in the germline V gene. The CDR3 has 17 residues. With 1 base clipped from V and 7 bases from J, the junction kept 15 bases outside the gene matches. Patients aged 18 to 65 had newly diagnosed hyperthyroidism lasting under 2 months. 10 ml of fresh peripheral blood supplied the PBMCs. Regions amplified from RNA transcripts were the TCR beta CDR3 regions. RT-PCR in the first round (using the HTBI primer set) targeted the TCR CDR3. In TCRdb, the multiplex PCR reads were re-called with MiXCR into one record per CDR3 protein. The table lists approximately 700,000 distinct CDR3 sequences, around 15% of them singletons. The record originates from a study of T cells in Graves' hyperthyroidism and ophthalmopathy.

Sequences were obtained from blood. The chain recombines TRBV7-2 with TRBJ2-7; 8 nucleotides align to TRBD1. The receptor's source is a young man with Graves' hyperthyroidism. The CDR3 reads CASSLGGPWTGFGEQYF. CDR3 coding DNA: TGTGCCAGCAGCTTAGGAGGGCCTTGGACAGGGTTTGGGGAGCAGTACTTC.